The clone carrying this TCR beta chain was found once. This specimen belongs to a study of OX40 agonist ivuxolimab in advanced cancers. The table came from immunoSEQ multiplex PCR; TCRdb's copy has only in-frame clones and leaves some out. The table has roughly 79,000 clones, approximately 81% seen once; the top ten hold about a sixth. Germline CDR1 and CDR2: SGHTA and FQGNSA. The CDR3 sequence is 15 residues long. V was clipped by 2 bases and J by 3 bases; unmatched bases: 3. Material: CD4+ or CD8+ T cells sorted from blood, obtained in a trial of the OX40 agonist ivuxolimab. V is TRBV7-2 and J is TRBJ2-3, with 9 nucleotides matching TRBD1. The source is an adult with an advanced solid tumor such as melanoma, head and neck, liver or kidney cancer. CDR3 loop: CASSLTGGRTDTQYF. Here the CDR3 DNA reads TGTGCCAGCAGCTTAACAGGGGGCCGTACAGATACGCAGTATTTT.